The 2 T cell receptor beta chains in this list originate from one sample, sequenced in a study of shared clonotypes between healthy human individuals. Repertoires were generated with immunoSEQ multiplex PCR, while TCRdb's copy carries only in-frame clones and drops some. Of some 980,000 clones in the sample, around three quarters were seen once. Sequenced: memory CD4+ T cells sorted from blood. Subset specified: CD45RA-negative fraction. Receptors were obtained from a young man in good health.

This clone was observed a few times. The chain combines TRBV18 with TRBJ1-5; TRBD1 aligns across 9 bases. CDR1 and CDR2 (germline): KGHSH, LQKENI. The CDR3 has 15 amino acids. V was clipped by 3 bases and J by 6 bases; unmatched bases: 6. CDR3: CASSPGTGYGQPQHF. As DNA, the CDR3 is TGTGCCAGCTCACCCGGGACAGGGTATGGTCAGCCCCAGCATTTT.

For this clone: Other DNA sequences in this sample translate to the same CDR3. The CDR3 sequence: CASSDRGRGYTF. The CDR3 DNA reads as TGTGCCAGCTCGGACAGGGGGCGAGGCTACACCTTC. The chain uses TRBV2 and TRBJ1-2; 11 nucleotides match TRBD1. Germline assignment: CDR1 SNHLY and CDR2 FYNNEI. The CDR3 contains 12 residues. The V and J ends lost 8 bases and 8 bases, in that order; junction bases with no gene match: 4. Full variable domain (missing parts from reference TRBV2 and TRBJ1-2): EPEVTQTPSHQVTQMGQEVILRCVPISNHLYFYWYRQILGQKVEFLVSFYNNEISEKSEIFDDQFSVERPDGSNFTLKIRSTKLEDSAMYFCASSDRGRGYTFGSGTRLTVV.